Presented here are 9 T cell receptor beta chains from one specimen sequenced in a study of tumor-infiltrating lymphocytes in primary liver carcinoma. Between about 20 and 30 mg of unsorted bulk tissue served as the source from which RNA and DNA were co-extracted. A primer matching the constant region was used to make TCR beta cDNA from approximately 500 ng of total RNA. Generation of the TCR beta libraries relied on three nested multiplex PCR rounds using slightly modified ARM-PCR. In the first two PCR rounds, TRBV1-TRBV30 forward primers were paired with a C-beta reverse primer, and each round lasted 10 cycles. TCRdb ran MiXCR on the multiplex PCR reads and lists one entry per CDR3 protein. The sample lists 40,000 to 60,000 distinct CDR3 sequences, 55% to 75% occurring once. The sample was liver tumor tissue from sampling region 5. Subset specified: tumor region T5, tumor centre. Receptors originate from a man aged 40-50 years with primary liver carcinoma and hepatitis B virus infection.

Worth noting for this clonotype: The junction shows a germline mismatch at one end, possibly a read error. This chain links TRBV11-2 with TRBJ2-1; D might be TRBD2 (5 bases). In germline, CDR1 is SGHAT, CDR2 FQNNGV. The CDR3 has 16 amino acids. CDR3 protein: CVSSSRPRGKIYEQFF. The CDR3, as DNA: TGTGTCAGCAGCTCGCGCCCCAGAGGGAAGATCTATGAGCAGTTCTTC.

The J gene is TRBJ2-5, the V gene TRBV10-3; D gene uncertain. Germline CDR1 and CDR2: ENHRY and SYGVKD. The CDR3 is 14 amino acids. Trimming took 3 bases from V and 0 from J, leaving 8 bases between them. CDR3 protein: CAISDFRNQETQYF. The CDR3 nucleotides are TGTGCCATCAGTGATTTTAGGAACCAAGAGACCCAGTACTTC.

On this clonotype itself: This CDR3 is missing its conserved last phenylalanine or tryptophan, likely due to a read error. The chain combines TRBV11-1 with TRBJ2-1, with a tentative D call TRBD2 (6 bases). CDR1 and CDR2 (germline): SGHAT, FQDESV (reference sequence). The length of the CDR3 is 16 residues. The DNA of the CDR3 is TGTGCCAGCAGCTTATGCTTGGGACTTCCTACGCATGATCAGTTCTAC. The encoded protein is CASSLCLGLPTHDQFY.

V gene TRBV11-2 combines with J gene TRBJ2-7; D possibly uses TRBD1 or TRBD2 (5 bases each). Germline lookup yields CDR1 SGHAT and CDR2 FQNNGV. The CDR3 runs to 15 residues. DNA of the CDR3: TGTGTCAACAGCTCTACATGGGGCCGGAGGTGCGAGCAGTACTTC. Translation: CVNSSTWGRRCEQYF.

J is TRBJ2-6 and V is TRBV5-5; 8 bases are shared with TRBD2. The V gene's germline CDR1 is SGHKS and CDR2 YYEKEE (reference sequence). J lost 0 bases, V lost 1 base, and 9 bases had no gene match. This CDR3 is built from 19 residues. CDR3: CASSLKLAEISSGANVLTF. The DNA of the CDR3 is TGTGCCAGCAGCTTGAAACTAGCGGAAATTAGCTCTGGGGCCAACGTCCTGACTTTC.

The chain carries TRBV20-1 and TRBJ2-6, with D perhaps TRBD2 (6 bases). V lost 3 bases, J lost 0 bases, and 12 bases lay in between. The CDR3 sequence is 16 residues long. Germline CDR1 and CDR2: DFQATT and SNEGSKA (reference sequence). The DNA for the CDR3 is TGCAGTGCTAGTCGTAGGGACTCCTCTGGGGCCAACGTCCTGACTTTC. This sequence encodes CSASRRDSSGANVLTF.

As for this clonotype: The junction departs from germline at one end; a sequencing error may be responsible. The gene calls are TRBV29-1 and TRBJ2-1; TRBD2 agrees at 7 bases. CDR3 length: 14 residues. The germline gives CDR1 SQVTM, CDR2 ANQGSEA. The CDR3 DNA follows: TGCAGTGTTGAGGACGTCAGGGACTACAATAGGCAGTTCTTC. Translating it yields CSVEDVRDYNRQFF.

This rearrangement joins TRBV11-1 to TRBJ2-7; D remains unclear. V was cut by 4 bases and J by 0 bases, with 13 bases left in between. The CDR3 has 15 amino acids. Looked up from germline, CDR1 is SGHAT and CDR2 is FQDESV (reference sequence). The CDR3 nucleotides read TGTGCCAGCAGCTCATCCCGTGACTCCTCCTACGAGCAGTACTTC. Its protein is CASSSSRDSSYEQYF.

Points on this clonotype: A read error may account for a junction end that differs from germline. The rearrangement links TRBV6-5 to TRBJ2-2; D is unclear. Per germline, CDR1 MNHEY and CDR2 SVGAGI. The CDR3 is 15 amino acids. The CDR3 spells CASSYAVDGTVELFF. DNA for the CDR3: TGTGCTAGCAGCTACGCAGTGGACGGCACCGTGGAGCTGTTTTTT.